The next 31 T cell receptor beta chains were all read from a single sample in a study of cytotoxic CD8 clonotypes in ibrutinib-treated CLL. TCRdb's table, derived via immunoSEQ multiplex PCR, lists solely in-frame clones and lacks some. The sample yields about 160,000 clones, roughly 90% seen once. Material: PBMCs, obtained at disease progression, from a patient treated with ibrutinib. The receptors come from a human donor with chronic lymphocytic leukemia.

The chain joins TRBV29-1 to TRBJ1-3, with D hard to call. This CDR3 is 15 amino acids long. The germline gives CDR1 SQVTM, CDR2 ANQGSEA. V was cut by 3 bases and J by 0 bases, with 12 bases left in between. CDR3 region: CSVDTESSSGNTIYF. CDR3 DNA sequence: TGCAGCGTTGACACCGAATCGAGCTCTGGAAACACCATATATTTT. The whole variable domain, filled in from reference TRBV29-1 and TRBJ1-3, reads SAVISQKPSRDICQRGTSLTIQCQVDSQVTMMFWYRQQPGQSLTLIATANQGSEATYESGFVIDKFPISRPNLTFSTLTVSNMSPEDSSIYLCSVDTESSSGNTIYFGEGSWLTVV.

The gene calls are TRBV6-1 and TRBJ2-1; TRBD2 aligns across 9 bases. Per germline, CDR1 MNHNS and CDR2 SASEGT. CDR3 size: 16 residues. J lost 3 bases, V lost 4 bases, and 7 bases had no gene match. CDR3 sequence: CASSAPGTSYYNEQFF. The DNA of the CDR3 is TGTGCCAGCAGTGCACCCGGGACTAGCTACTACAATGAGCAGTTCTTC.

The chain links TRBV9 to TRBJ1-3; the D is unclear. Per the germline V gene, CDR1 is SGDLS and CDR2 is YYNGEE. Deletions cut 3 bases from V and 0 bases from J, with 13 bases between. The CDR3 is 16 residues long. DNA of the CDR3: TGTGCCAGCAGCGCGATCGAGGGTGCCTCTGGAAACACCATATATTTT. Protein sequence: CASSAIEGASGNTIYF.

V and J are TRBV6-5 and TRBJ1-2; a possible D gene is TRBD1 (5 bases). The V end was cut by 2 bases, the J end by 4 bases, with 14 bases between. The CDR3 totals 15 residues. Looked up from germline, CDR1 is MNHEY and CDR2 is SVGAGI. The CDR3 DNA reads TGTGCCAGCAGTTACGATGGGGAAAGGGGCTATGGCTACACCTTC. Amino acids: CASSYDGERGYGYTF.

The chain carries TRBV5-1 and TRBJ2-7, with 7 bases matching TRBD2. Germline V gene data show CDR1 as SGHRS and CDR2 as YFSETQ. J was trimmed by 10 bases and V by 5 bases; bases with no gene match: 6. This CDR3 has 11 residues. The CDR3 nucleotides are TGCGCCAGCAGTGGCGGGGGTCCTCAGTACTTC. Translation: CASSGGGPQYF. Together with reference TRBV5-1 and TRBJ2-7, the CDR3 gives the full variable domain: KAGVTQTPRYLIKTRGQQVTLSCSPISGHRSVSWYQQTPGQGLQFLFEYFSETQRNKGNFPGRFSGRQFSNSRSEMNVSTLELGDSALYLCASSGGGPQYFGPGTRLTVT.

The rearrangement links TRBV27 to TRBJ1-2, with D possibly TRBD1 on 6 matching bases. Trimming left V 4 bases short and J 4 bases short, with 10 bases between. The CDR3 length is 13 residues. Germline CDR1 and CDR2: MNHEY and SMNVEV (reference sequence). In DNA form, the CDR3 reads TGTGCCAGCAGTTCACAGGGCTTCTATGGCTACACCTTC. Residues: CASSSQGFYGYTF.

This rearrangement joins TRBV14 to TRBJ1-2; D remains ambiguous. The CDR3 runs to 13 residues. The ends were cut back, 4 bases at V and 1 base at J, with 7 bases in the middle. Germline CDR1 is SGHDN and CDR2 is FVKESK. This chain's CDR3 is CASSPGNNYGYTF. The CDR3 DNA sequence: TGTGCCAGCAGCCCCGGGAATAACTATGGCTACACCTTC.

V is TRBV5-6 and J is TRBJ1-1; no firm D call. Trimming took 2 bases from V and 6 from J, leaving 11 bases between them. Germline loops: CDR1 SGHDT, CDR2 YYEEEE. The CDR3 is made up of 13 amino acids. This CDR3 reads CASSLPPVAEAFF. Written as DNA, the CDR3 is TGTGCCAGCAGCTTACCTCCGGTGGCTGAAGCTTTCTTT.

This chain joins TRBV6-5 and TRBJ1-1; 10 nucleotides agree with TRBD1. With 6 bases clipped from V and 5 bases from J, the junction kept 9 bases outside the gene matches. CDR1 MNHEY and CDR2 SVGAGI come from the germline V gene. The CDR3 has 15 residues. The CDR3: CASRSMTGGGTEAFF. The DNA for the CDR3 is TGTGCCAGCAGGTCTATGACAGGGGGCGGGACTGAAGCTTTCTTT.

This clone was detected only a few times. The chain uses TRBV5-4 and TRBJ1-5; unclear D gene. CDR1 is SGHNT and CDR2 is YYREEE in the germline V gene (reference sequence). The CDR3 has 12 residues. Trimming shortened V by 4 bases and J by 9 bases, and 11 bases separated the two germline ends. The CDR3 here is CASSIGSAPQHF. The CDR3 DNA sequence: TGTGCCAGCAGCATCGGATCGGCGCCCCAGCATTTT.

The chain has TRBV6-5 and TRBJ2-7; TRBD2 matches 7 bases. The J segment lost 5 bases and the V segment lost 2 bases, leaving 6 bases of the junction unmatched. CDR1 is MNHEY, CDR2 SVGAGI, per germline. This CDR3 spans 14 amino acids. The CDR3 DNA reads as TGTGCCAGCAGTTACCAAGCGGGATCCCACGAGCAGTACTTC. It is translated as CASSYQAGSHEQYF.

Note on this clone: The same CDR3 also results from other DNA sequences found in this sample. The J gene is TRBJ2-5, the V gene TRBV5-6; no clear D. The germline V gene encodes CDR1 SGHDT and CDR2 YYEEEE. This CDR3 region has 11 residues. V shed 4 bases and J shed 2 bases, with 3 bases lying between them. The CDR3 DNA follows: TGTGCCAGCAGCCTACAAGAGACCCAGTACTTC. It is translated as CASSLQETQYF.

This clone was seen only once. The rearrangement uses TRBV19 and TRBJ1-5; the match to TRBD1 covers 9 bases. V lost 5 bases, J lost 9 bases, and 20 bases stayed unmatched. There are 18 residues in the CDR3. Germline V gene sequence: CDR1 LNHDA, CDR2 SQIVND (reference sequence). The CDR3 is CASSAARVGQGNRRPQHF. The CDR3 nucleotides are TGTGCCAGTAGTGCTGCGCGCGTCGGACAGGGGAATCGCCGGCCCCAGCATTTT. Combining the CDR3 with reference TRBV19 and TRBJ1-5 gives the whole variable domain DGGITQSPKYLFRKEGQNVTLSCEQNLNHDAMYWYRQDPGQGLRLIYYSQIVNDFQKGDIAEGYSVSREKKESFPLTVTSAQKNPTAFYLCASSAARVGQGNRRPQHFGDGTRLSIL.

This chain uses TRBV19 with TRBJ2-1, with 8 bases matching TRBD2. Germline trimming cut 4 bases from V and 0 bases from J; bases unmatched to any gene: 2. Germline V CDR1 and CDR2: LNHDA, SQIVND (reference sequence). The CDR3 is 15 residues long. CDR3 DNA sequence: TGTGCCAGTAGTAGCGGGAGGAACTCCTACAATGAGCAGTTCTTC. It is translated as CASSSGRNSYNEQFF.

The chain joins TRBV7-9 to TRBJ2-7, with D possibly being TRBD2 (7 bases). The CDR3 has 17 amino acids. Germline V lookup: CDR1 SEHNR, CDR2 FQNEAQ (reference sequence). V was clipped by 4 bases and J by 4 bases, with 23 bases between them. Here the CDR3 DNA reads TGTGCCAGCAGCTACCCCTGGGGGCGGGAGAATTTGTACGAGCAGTACTTC. This encodes CASSYPWGRENLYEQYF.

The chain uses TRBV4-1 and TRBJ1-3; the match to TRBD1 covers 11 bases. CDR1 and CDR2 from the germline V gene are MGHRA and YSYEKL. V was clipped by 4 bases and J by 4 bases; unmatched bases: 3. The CDR3 contains 15 residues. In DNA, the CDR3 is TGCGCCAGCAGCCCAGGGACAGGGGGAGGAAACACCATATATTTT. Translated, it gives CASSPGTGGGNTIYF.

The chain has TRBV6-1 and TRBJ1-5; D gene unclear. Germline V CDR1 and CDR2: MNHNS, SASEGT. The CDR3 spans 13 residues. The ends were cut back, 6 bases at V and 9 bases at J, with 15 bases in the middle. The CDR3 region is CASSTYNVGPQHF. As DNA, the CDR3 is TGTGCCAGCAGCACCTACAACGTGGGGCCCCAGCATTTT.

The chain carries TRBV27 and TRBJ2-7; perhaps TRBD2 as D (6 bases). V lost 4 bases and J lost 1, with 11 bases in between. Germline lookup yields CDR1 MNHEY and CDR2 SMNVEV (reference sequence). This CDR3 is 14 amino acids long. The DNA for the CDR3 is TGTGCCAGCAGTTACGGGACTCAGTCCTACGAGCAGTACTTC. It translates to CASSYGTQSYEQYF.

V is TRBV7-9 and J is TRBJ2-5; TRBD1 is a possible D gene (5 bases). The CDR3 has 18 amino acids. Trimming removed 1 base from V and 2 bases from J, with 20 bases in between. The V gene's germline CDR1 is SEHNR and CDR2 FQNEAQ (reference sequence). In DNA form, the CDR3 reads TGTGCCAGCAGCTTAGTGTTTTCGGCGTCGGACACACAAGAGACCCAGTACTTC. It encodes CASSLVFSASDTQETQYF.

The genes are TRBV14 and TRBJ2-5; the D gene is possibly TRBD2 (5 bases). In germline, CDR1 is SGHDN, CDR2 FVKESK. Trimming stripped 5 bases from V and 1 base from J, with 11 bases between. The length of the CDR3 is 14 residues. This CDR3 is CASSYYRGQETQYF. CDR3 DNA: TGTGCCAGCAGCTATTACCGGGGCCAAGAGACCCAGTACTTC.

The chain has TRBV19 and TRBJ2-1, with D tentatively TRBD2 (5 bases). The CDR3 is made up of 16 amino acids. V lost 9 bases, J lost 9 bases, and 27 bases lay in between. The germline CDR1 and CDR2 sequences are LNHDA and SQIVND (reference sequence). The CDR3 region is CASSTPWEQREGEQFF. CDR3 DNA: TGTGCCAGCTCCACCCCGTGGGAACAGAGGGAAGGTGAGCAGTTCTTC.

This chain uses TRBV6-1 with TRBJ2-5, with 12 bases lining up with TRBD1. Germline V gene lookup returns CDR1 MNHNS and CDR2 SASEGT. This CDR3 region has 18 residues. V shed 2 bases and J 5 bases; nucleotides not matched to a gene: 12. The CDR3 nucleotides read TGTGCCAGCAGTGAAATAGGACCGGGACAGGGGGCTGGGGAGACCCAGTACTTC. It is translated as CASSEIGPGQGAGETQYF.

The chain combines TRBV9 with TRBJ2-1; 9 bases are shared with TRBD1. The CDR3 totals 13 residues. The germline CDR1 and CDR2 sequences are SGDLS and YYNGEE. Germline trimming cut 4 bases from V and 8 bases from J; bases unmatched to any gene: 4. The CDR3, as DNA: TGTGCCAGCAGCCCTGACAGGGGGGATGAGCAGTTCTTC. Amino acid sequence: CASSPDRGDEQFF.

The chain is built from TRBV7-9 and TRBJ2-5, with TRBD2 matching over 11 bases. This CDR3 is built from 15 residues. In germline, CDR1 is SEHNR, CDR2 FQNEAQ (reference sequence). Unmatched junction bases numbered 5, after V lost 5 bases and J lost 3 bases. CDR3 protein: CASSPAGLAEETQYF. DNA for the CDR3: TGTGCCAGCAGCCCCGCGGGACTAGCGGAAGAGACCCAGTACTTC.

The chain has TRBV6-1 and TRBJ2-1; TRBD2 aligns across 11 bases. The V and J ends lost 11 bases and 9 bases, in that order; junction bases with no gene match: 15. Germline assignment: CDR1 MNHNS and CDR2 SASEGT. CDR3 length: 15 amino acids. This chain's CDR3 is CAGTHTSGSFGEQFF. CDR3 nucleotide sequence: TGTGCCGGTACCCATACTAGCGGGAGTTTCGGTGAGCAGTTCTTC.

This clone has just one count. J is TRBJ2-7 and V is TRBV4-1; a possible D gene is TRBD1 (5 bases). This CDR3 has 12 amino acids. In germline, CDR1 is MGHRA, CDR2 YSYEKL. The germline V and J ends were trimmed by 7 bases and 3 bases, with 10 bases remaining between them. The CDR3 here is CASIGHNYEQYF. Written as DNA, the CDR3 is TGCGCCAGCATCGGACATAACTACGAGCAGTACTTC.

V gene TRBV4-1 combines with J gene TRBJ2-1; tentative D call: TRBD2 (5 bases). Trimming took off 4 bases at V and 6 bases at J, with 16 bases between the two ends. The CDR3 is 15 amino acids. Germline assignment: CDR1 MGHRA and CDR2 YSYEKL. The CDR3 coding sequence is TGCGCCAGCAGCCGCGGTGGGAGCCAAAGCAATGAGCAGTTCTTC. It encodes CASSRGGSQSNEQFF.

V gene TRBV5-4 combines with J gene TRBJ1-4, with a tentative D call TRBD1 (6 bases). V shed 4 bases and J shed 6 bases, with 13 bases lying between them. The CDR3 extends over 14 amino acids. Germline V CDR1 and CDR2: SGHNT, YYREEE (reference sequence). The CDR3 coding sequence is TGTGCCAGCAGCATACAGGGAGTGGATGAAAAACTGTTTTTT. Encoded protein: CASSIQGVDEKLFF.

This clone was observed once. The chain is built from TRBV18 and TRBJ2-4, with TRBD1 matching over 9 bases. Germline CDR1 is KGHSH and CDR2 is LQKENI. Germline trimming cut 3 bases from V and 2 bases from J; bases unmatched to any gene: 8. This CDR3 is 17 amino acids long. The CDR3 spells CASSPLQGAGSKNIQYF. The CDR3 nucleotides are TGTGCCAGCTCACCCCTACAGGGGGCTGGATCCAAAAACATTCAGTACTTC.

The V gene is TRBV7-3, the J gene TRBJ2-2, with 8 bases aligning to TRBD2. The CDR3 length is 16 residues. Germline V gene data show CDR1 as SGHTA and CDR2 as FQGTGA. V lost 1 base to trimming and J lost 7 bases; unmatched junction nucleotides: 8. The CDR3: CASSLMRAGVRGELFF. The DNA for the CDR3 is TGTGCCAGCAGCTTAATGAGAGCGGGAGTACGCGGGGAGCTGTTTTTT.

This chain connects TRBV19 to TRBJ1-2, with 8 bases matching TRBD1. V lost 6 bases, J lost 2 bases, and 11 bases stayed unmatched. Germline V lookup: CDR1 LNHDA, CDR2 SQIVND (reference sequence). CDR3 size: 16 residues. This CDR3 reads CASRDRQGYGNYGYTF. The DNA of the CDR3 is TGTGCCAGTAGAGATAGACAGGGGTATGGCAACTATGGCTACACCTTC.